These 29 T cell receptor beta chains were all obtained from the same sample, sequenced in a study of blood T cells in healthy people across ages. The authors ran a second PCR of about 7 to 11 cycles using a sample-barcoded 5' primer and a J-beta primer mix. TCRdb independently ran MiXCR on the 5' RACE reads; one entry per CDR3 protein. The table shows under 1,000,000 distinct CDR3 sequences, with under 40% occurring only once. Sequencing was performed on blood. These receptors were obtained from a man aged 18 to 29 in good health.

Comments on this clonotype: A much larger clone is a single base away; this may be a read error. This rearrangement joins TRBV25-1 to TRBJ2-7; no clear D gene. The DNA matches TRBJ2-5 better at its end, which makes the J call doubtful. This CDR3 region has 12 residues. In germline, CDR1 is MGHDK, CDR2 SYGVNS. The CDR3 spells CASETAIGTQYF. CDR3 sequence (DNA): TGTGCCAGCGAGACGGCAATCGGGACCCAGTACTTC.

This clonotype was found a few times. This could be a read error, since a much larger clone is one nucleotide away. This chain connects TRBV27 to TRBJ2-7; D is possibly TRBD1 (5 bases). CDR1 is MNHEY, CDR2 SMNVEV, per germline (reference sequence). The V end was cut by 6 bases, the J end by 4 bases, with 7 bases between. The CDR3 runs 11 residues. The CDR3 sequence: CASRKGYEQYF. The CDR3 coding sequence is TGTGCCAGCAGAAAGGGGTACGAGCAGTACTTC.

J is TRBJ2-1 and V is TRBV20-1; perhaps D is TRBD1 or TRBD2 (5 bases each). This CDR3 comprises 12 residues. Germline values: CDR1 DFQATT, CDR2 SNEGSKA (reference sequence). The V and J ends lost 0 bases and 8 bases respectively, with 8 bases between them. The CDR3 here is CSARDLGDEQFF. The CDR3 region has the DNA TGCAGTGCTAGAGATCTGGGGGATGAGCAGTTCTTC.

There are a few counts of this clonotype. The chain employs TRBV6-2 or TRBV6-3 and TRBJ2-7; 11 nucleotides align to TRBD2. Trimming at V came to 2 bases and at J to 4 bases, leaving 4 bases not matched to a gene. Germline CDR1 MNHEY, CDR2 SVGEGT. The CDR3 sequence is 15 residues long. The CDR3 coding sequence is TGTGCCAGCAGTTACCGGCTAGCGGGGGGATACGAGCAGTACTTC. It is translated as CASSYRLAGGYEQYF.

The V call is TRBV18, the J call TRBJ2-5; D tentatively fits TRBD1 or TRBD2 (5 bases each). V was pared by 4 bases and J by 2 bases, with 11 bases between. Looked up from germline, CDR1 is KGHSH and CDR2 is LQKENI. This CDR3 is 14 amino acids long. CDR3 sequence (DNA): TGTGCCAGCTCACAACGGGGCCCACAAGAGACCCAGTACTTC. It yields the protein CASSQRGPQETQYF.

This clonotype was counted ten times or more. The CDR3 here is CASSLGLAGSYEQYF. The CDR3 DNA sequence: TGTGCCAGCAGTTTGGGACTAGCAGGATCCTACGAGCAGTACTTC. The chain is built from TRBV12-3 or TRBV12-4 and TRBJ2-7; TRBD2 matches at 9 bases. Trimming at V came to 3 bases and at J to 1 base, leaving 4 bases not matched to a gene. The CDR3 covers 15 residues.

A few counts support this clonotype. The gene calls are TRBV12-3 or TRBV12-4 and TRBJ1-1; weak D call: TRBD1 (5 bases). Trimming cost V 4 bases and J 4 bases, with 13 bases left between them. The CDR3 spans 14 residues. The CDR3 nucleotides read TGTGCCAGCAGTTCCCACCGCGGGGGCACTGAAGCTTTCTTT. As protein: CASSSHRGGTEAFF.

This clonotype turned up a few times. The genes are TRBV20-1 and TRBJ2-3; perhaps TRBD2 as D (5 bases). Germline lookup yields CDR1 DFQATT and CDR2 SNEGSKA (reference sequence). Trimming stripped 5 bases from V and 5 bases from J, with 17 bases between. The CDR3 is made up of 14 amino acids. The CDR3 region is CSALYYPGGDTQYF. CDR3 nucleotide sequence: TGCAGTGCTCTCTATTACCCAGGAGGAGATACGCAGTATTTT.

This sequence joins TRBV7-2 and TRBJ2-6; D not certain. V gave up 1 base and J gave up 0 bases, with 10 bases separating them. The CDR3 runs 17 residues. Germline V gene lookup returns CDR1 SGHTA and CDR2 FQGNSA. The CDR3 DNA reads as TGTGCCAGCAGCTTAGAGGGAATGAGCTCTGGGGCCAACGTCCTGACTTTC. Protein: CASSLEGMSSGANVLTF.

This clonotype was seen at least ten times. In DNA form, the CDR3 reads TGCAGTGCTATCGTCAGGGGTTCATACGAGCAGTACTTC. The encoded protein is CSAIVRGSYEQYF. This chain connects TRBV20-1 to TRBJ2-7; a weak D match, TRBD1 (6 bases). Germline V CDR1 and CDR2: DFQATT, SNEGSKA (reference sequence). V lost 4 bases to trimming and J lost 4 bases, with 14 bases between them. CDR3 length equals 13 residues.

This clonotype came up a few times. The chain employs TRBV29-1 and TRBJ2-7; 9 bases fit TRBD1. V trimming: 3 bases; J trimming: 1 base; junction bases outside the gene matches: 7. Germline V gene data show CDR1 as SQVTM and CDR2 as ANQGSEA. The CDR3 runs to 15 residues. The CDR3 reads CSVEATGQGSYEQYF. CDR3 nucleotide sequence: TGCAGCGTTGAGGCGACGGGACAGGGATCCTACGAGCAGTACTTC.

This clonotype has more than one count but fewer than ten. The chain is built from TRBV12-3 or TRBV12-4 and TRBJ1-1, with D possibly being TRBD1 (6 bases). Trimming stripped 5 bases from V and 3 bases from J, with 13 bases between. The CDR3 loop spans 14 amino acids. The CDR3, as DNA: TGTGCCAGCAGTGTACAGGGCGGAGACACTGAAGCTTTCTTT. The encoded protein is CASSVQGGDTEAFF.

This clonotype was picked up many times. The rearrangement uses TRBV4-1 and TRBJ1-2; TRBD1 is a possible D gene (5 bases). Germline V lookup: CDR1 MGHRA, CDR2 YSYEKL. This CDR3 is built from 15 residues. V lost 4 bases and J 1 base, leaving 13 bases between the germline ends. The CDR3 spells CASSPGTALNYGYTF. Written as DNA, the CDR3 is TGCGCCAGCAGCCCAGGGACCGCACTTAACTATGGCTACACCTTC.

On this clonotype: At one boundary the junction diverges from the germline segment, which might be a read error. The genes are TRBV20-1 and TRBJ2-3; 8 bases agree with TRBD1. The length of the CDR3 is 15 residues. Germline loops: CDR1 DFQATT, CDR2 SNEGSKA (reference sequence). This CDR3 reads CSAREPGGLTDTRYF. The DNA of the CDR3 is TGCAGTGCTAGAGAGCCAGGGGGCCTAACAGATACGCGGTATTTT.

This clonotype was observed a few times. In DNA, the CDR3 is TGTGCCAGCAGTCCTACCCTTGGGTTAAACACTGAAGCTTTCTTT. Translating gives CASSPTLGLNTEAFF. The chain uses TRBV12-3 or TRBV12-4 and TRBJ1-1; D ambiguous. The CDR3 runs to 15 residues. Trimming removed 5 bases from V and 2 bases from J, with 15 bases in between.

The genes are TRBV20-1 and TRBJ2-5; 10 bases agree with TRBD2. In germline, CDR1 is DFQATT, CDR2 SNEGSKA (reference sequence). V was clipped by 0 bases and J by 7 bases; unmatched bases: 14. CDR3 size: 17 residues. Written as DNA, the CDR3 is TGCAGTGCTAGAGATCCCCATAGCGGGGGGTCCGGGGGGACCCAGTACTTC. Protein product: CSARDPHSGGSGGTQYF.

V and J are TRBV15 and TRBJ2-2; D possibly uses TRBD1 or TRBD2 (5 bases each). The ends were cut back, 3 bases at V and 3 bases at J, with 11 bases in the middle. CDR3 length equals 15 residues. The germline gives CDR1 LNHNV, CDR2 YYDKDF (reference sequence). CDR3 coding DNA: TGTGCCACCAGCAGGTCGGGACGAGACACCGGGGAGCTGTTTTTT. Its translation: CATSRSGRDTGELFF.

This clonotype has only a few counts. V is TRBV29-1 and J is TRBJ1-2, with 8 nucleotides matching TRBD1. With 0 bases clipped from V and 8 bases from J, the junction kept 17 bases outside the gene matches. CDR1 is SQVTM, CDR2 ANQGSEA, per germline. The CDR3 totals 17 residues. The CDR3 reads CSVEDLVVGPGQEGYTF. The CDR3 DNA sequence: TGCAGCGTTGAAGATCTAGTGGTAGGGCCGGGACAGGAGGGCTACACCTTC. Supplemented by reference TRBV29-1 and TRBJ1-2, the full variable domain reads SAVISQKPSRDICQRGTSLTIQCQVDSQVTMMFWYRQQPGQSLTLIATANQGSEATYESGFVIDKFPISRPNLTFSTLTVSNMSPEDSSIYLCSVEDLVVGPGQEGYTFGSGTRLTVV.

About this clonotype: A read error may be the cause here, since a much bigger clone is one base away. The V call is TRBV20-1, the J call TRBJ2-1; 10 bases agree with TRBD1. The V segment lost 2 bases and the J segment 4 bases; nucleotides outside the gene matches: 2. Germline V gene data show CDR1 as DFQATT and CDR2 as SNEGSKA (reference sequence). The CDR3 spans 14 residues. CDR3: CSARKGQGYNEQFF. In DNA form, the CDR3 reads TGCAGTGCTAGAAAGGGACAGGGGTACAATGAGCAGTTCTTC.

Worth noting for this clonotype: A much larger clone lies one base from this, so it may be a read error. V usage is TRBV11-2 and J usage is TRBJ1-6, with a tentative D call TRBD1 (6 bases). Per germline, CDR1 SGHAT and CDR2 FQNNGV. CDR3 length: 16 amino acids. CDR3 DNA: TGTGCCAGCAGCCTATTTCCGGGACACCGTATTTCACTCCTCCACTTT. Translated: CASSLFPGHRISLLHF.

The chain carries TRBV4-1 and TRBJ1-5; tentative D call: TRBD1 (5 bases). The ends were cut back, 4 bases at V and 3 bases at J, with 13 bases in the middle. The V gene's germline CDR1 is MGHRA and CDR2 YSYEKL. This CDR3 comprises 15 residues. The CDR3 DNA reads TGCGCCAGCAGCCCCAGGGATTCGGACAATCAGCCCCAGCATTTT. This encodes CASSPRDSDNQPQHF.

The chain has TRBV19 and TRBJ2-5; the match to TRBD2 covers 8 bases. The CDR3 is made up of 15 amino acids. Germline V gene lookup returns CDR1 LNHDA and CDR2 SQIVND (reference sequence). V trimming: 3 bases; J trimming: 1 base; junction bases outside the gene matches: 4. CDR3 loop: CASSIPGGGQETQYF. The DNA for the CDR3 is TGTGCCAGTAGTATCCCCGGGGGGGGCCAAGAGACCCAGTACTTC.

The chain is built from TRBV6-1 and TRBJ2-7, with D unclear. The CDR3 contains 11 residues. Germline CDR1 MNHNS, CDR2 SASEGT. The ends were cut back, 2 bases at V and 9 bases at J, with 8 bases in the middle. In nucleotides, the CDR3 is TGTGCCAGCAGTGAAATAAACGGGCAGTACTTC. Its translation is CASSEINGQYF.

In its sample, this clonotype was seen a few times. The chain joins TRBV20-1 to TRBJ1-5; 7 nucleotides match TRBD1. Germline V gene lookup returns CDR1 DFQATT and CDR2 SNEGSKA (reference sequence). The CDR3 covers 13 residues. V lost 5 bases, J lost 5 bases, and 6 bases stayed unmatched. CDR3 amino acids: CSAGGQWDQPQHF. For the CDR3, the DNA is TGCAGTGCTGGGGGACAGTGGGATCAGCCCCAGCATTTT.

This rearrangement joins TRBV4-3 to TRBJ1-6, with 10 bases identical to TRBD1. CDR1 and CDR2 (germline): LGHNA, YSLEER. The CDR3 consists of 16 residues. V lost 2 bases and J lost 10; bases outside the gene matches: 8. DNA for the CDR3: TGCGCCAGCAGCCAATCCCCGACAGGGGGCTTGTCACCCCTCCACTTT. Protein sequence: CASSQSPTGGLSPLHF.

This clonotype was observed a few times. The CDR3 bases are TGTGCCAGCAGTTCCCCGTCAGGCGGGGACTCGGGCTACACCTTC. This codes for CASSSPSGGDSGYTF. The chain carries TRBV27 and TRBJ1-2; perhaps TRBD1 as D (5 bases). V dropped 4 bases and J dropped 8 bases, with 20 bases sitting between them. CDR3 length: 15 residues. Germline CDR1 MNHEY, CDR2 SMNVEV (reference sequence).

In its sample, this clonotype was seen a few times. This CDR3 reads CASSQGAGNNYGYTF. The CDR3 DNA is TGTGCCAGCAGCCAAGGGGCAGGGAATAACTATGGCTACACCTTC. This rearrangement joins TRBV4-2 to TRBJ1-2, with D tentatively TRBD1 (5 bases). Germline values: CDR1 LGHNA, CDR2 YNFKEQ. This CDR3 spans 15 amino acids. V was trimmed by 1 base and J by 1 base, leaving 10 bases between them.

J is TRBJ2-1 and V is TRBV4-1; D might be TRBD1 (6 bases). CDR1 and CDR2 from the germline V gene are MGHRA and YSYEKL. The V and J ends lost 6 bases and 2 bases respectively, with 17 bases between them. The CDR3 has 16 amino acids. The CDR3 region is CASSHPSGDPYNEQFF. The CDR3 DNA follows: TGCGCCAGCAGTCATCCTTCAGGGGACCCCTACAATGAGCAGTTCTTC.

CDR3 sequence reads: CASSFFPQKTGTEQPQHF. CDR3 nucleotide sequence: TGTGCCAGCAGTTTCTTTCCACAAAAGACAGGGACAGAACAGCCCCAGCATTTT. The V call is TRBV27, the J call TRBJ1-5; TRBD1 aligns across 7 bases. The CDR3 runs to 18 residues. Germline V CDR1 and CDR2: MNHEY, SMNVEV (reference sequence). J was trimmed by 7 bases and V by 3 bases; bases with no gene match: 18.